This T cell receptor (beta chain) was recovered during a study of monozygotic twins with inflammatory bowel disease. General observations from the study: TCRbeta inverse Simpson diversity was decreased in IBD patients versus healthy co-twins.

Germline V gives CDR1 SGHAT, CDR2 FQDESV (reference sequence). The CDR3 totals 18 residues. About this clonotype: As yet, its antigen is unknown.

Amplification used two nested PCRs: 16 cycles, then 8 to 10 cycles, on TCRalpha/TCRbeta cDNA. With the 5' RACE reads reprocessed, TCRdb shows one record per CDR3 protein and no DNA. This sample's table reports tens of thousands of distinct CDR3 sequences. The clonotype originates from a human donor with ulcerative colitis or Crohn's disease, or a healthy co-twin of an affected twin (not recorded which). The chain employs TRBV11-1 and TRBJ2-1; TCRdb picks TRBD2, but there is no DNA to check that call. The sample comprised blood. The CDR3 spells CATENRGLAGAHYNEQFF. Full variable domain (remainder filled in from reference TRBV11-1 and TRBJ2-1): EAEVAQSPRYKITEKSQAVAFWCDPISGHATLYWYRQILGQGPELLVQFQDESVVDDSQLPKDRFSAERLKGVDSTLKIQPAELGDSAMYLCATENRGLAGAHYNEQFFGPGTRLTVL.